The next 11 T cell receptor beta chains were all read from a single sample in a study of graft-versus-host responses after intestinal transplantation. Repertoires were generated with immunoSEQ multiplex PCR, while TCRdb's copy carries only in-frame clones and drops some. The data contain 20,000 to 25,000 clones, around 92% of them seen just once; the ten biggest clones take up around two fifths. Sequenced here: PBMCs, sampled approximately 260 days after intestinal transplant. Source of these receptors: a human patient who received an intestinal transplant, so some T cells may come from the graft donor.

This chain links TRBV28 with TRBJ2-1; D is unresolved. CDR3 length equals 11 residues. Germline V gene sequence: CDR1 MDHEN, CDR2 SYDVKM. V dropped 2 bases and J dropped 8 bases, with 4 bases sitting between them. The CDR3 nucleotides read TGTGCCAGCAGTTTACCGCATGAGCAGTTCTTC. Its translation is CASSLPHEQFF.

The rearrangement joins TRBV6-5 to TRBJ2-7, with D perhaps assigned TRBD1 or TRBD2 (5 bases each). The CDR3 runs 14 residues. V gave up 8 bases and J gave up 6 bases, with 20 bases separating them. CDR1 and CDR2 from the germline V gene are MNHEY and SVGAGI. The CDR3 DNA reads TGTGCCAGCGGGACCTACGGACTGGGCACCGAGCAGTACTTC. As protein: CASGTYGLGTEQYF.

The rearrangement uses TRBV13 and TRBJ1-1; maybe TRBD1 (6 bases). The germline V gene has CDR1 PRHDT and CDR2 FYEKMQ (reference sequence). Between the trimmed V and J ends, which lost 5 bases and 4 bases, there was a span of 8 bases. The CDR3 contains 12 residues. For the CDR3, the DNA is TGTGCCAGCAGCCGGGGGCGCACTGAAGCTTTCTTT. Protein: CASSRGRTEAFF.

The chain employs TRBV11-2 and TRBJ2-1, with 7 positions matching TRBD2. The J segment lost 4 bases and the V segment lost 6 bases, leaving 6 bases of the junction unmatched. The CDR3 covers 14 residues. The germline gives CDR1 SGHAT, CDR2 FQNNGV. The CDR3 spells CASRTGGGYNEQFF. The CDR3 bases are TGTGCCAGCAGGACGGGAGGCGGGTACAATGAGCAGTTCTTC.

The chain carries TRBV20-1 and TRBJ1-1; D is uncertain. Per germline, CDR1 DFQATT and CDR2 SNEGSKA (reference sequence). The ends were cut back, 6 bases at V and 6 bases at J, with 11 bases in the middle. The CDR3 totals 11 residues. The CDR3: CSAPQGPEAFF. The CDR3 nucleotides are TGCAGTGCCCCCCAAGGCCCTGAAGCTTTCTTT.

The gene calls are TRBV10-1 and TRBJ2-3; D gene ambiguous. Per germline, CDR1 WNHNN and CDR2 SYGVQD (reference sequence). This CDR3 comprises 14 residues. Between the trimmed V and J ends, which lost 1 base and 8 bases, there was a span of 13 bases. The DNA of the CDR3 is TGCGCCAGCAGTGAGTACCCAGGAGACGTTACGCAGTATTTT. The encoded protein is CASSEYPGDVTQYF.

The chain employs TRBV5-6 and TRBJ1-5, with D possibly matching TRBD1 (5 bases). Per the germline V gene, CDR1 is SGHDT and CDR2 is YYEEEE. The CDR3 loop spans 13 amino acids. With 3 bases removed from V and 6 bases from J, the gap between germline ends came to 10 bases. The CDR3 DNA is TGTGCCAGCAGCTCTGGGACCGGTCAGCCCCAGCATTTT. This sequence encodes CASSSGTGQPQHF.

V usage is TRBV4-1 and J usage is TRBJ1-5; unclear D gene. CDR1 MGHRA and CDR2 YSYEKL come from the germline V gene. The CDR3 consists of 15 residues. V lost 0 bases and J lost 0, with 6 bases in between. DNA for the CDR3: TGCGCCAGCAGCCAAGACGGTTTTAGCAATCAGCCCCAGCATTTT. It yields the protein CASSQDGFSNQPQHF.

CDR3 DNA sequence: TGTGCCAGCAGCTTCGGGAGTGTAGATACGCAGTATTTT. Amino acid sequence: CASSFGSVDTQYF. The V call is TRBV7-9, the J call TRBJ2-3; TRBD2 is a possible D gene (6 bases). CDR3 size: 13 residues. The germline V gene encodes CDR1 SEHNR and CDR2 FQNEAQ (reference sequence). V shed 3 bases and J shed 5 bases, with 9 bases lying between them. The full variable domain, in which reference TRBV7-9 and TRBJ2-3 provide the parts outside the CDR3, is DTGVSQNPRHKITKRGQNVTFRCDPISEHNRLYWYRQTLGQGPEFLTYFQNEAQLEKSRLLSDRFSAERPKGSFSTLEIQRTEQGDSAMYLCASSFGSVDTQYFGPGTRLTVL.

The genes are TRBV28 and TRBJ2-7, with TRBD2 matching over 8 bases. Germline-derived CDR1 and CDR2 are MDHEN and SYDVKM. The CDR3 contains 14 residues. The V and J ends lost 4 bases and 5 bases, in that order; junction bases with no gene match: 7. Here the CDR3 reads CASSSSGSANEQYF. CDR3 bases: TGTGCCAGCAGTTCCAGCGGGAGCGCCAACGAGCAGTACTTC.

The chain links TRBV7-6 to TRBJ2-1; TRBD2 aligns across 8 bases. With V trimmed by 5 bases and J by 2 bases, 2 bases remained unmatched. CDR1 and CDR2 (germline): SGHVS, FNYEAQ. The CDR3 spans 14 residues. DNA for the CDR3: TGTGCCAGCAGCCTGACTAGCGCCTACAATGAGCAGTTCTTC. It is translated as CASSLTSAYNEQFF.